This is a list of T cell receptor beta chains from one sample in a study of control samples from healthy donors and cancer patients. Clones were sequenced by immunoSEQ multiplex PCR, and TCRdb holds only the in-frame ones, with some missing. The sample consists of roughly 120,000 clones, 88% of them appearing once. Specimen: blood. Receptor source: a woman in her seventies in good health. The CDR3 runs from the conserved cysteine through the conserved F or W. A D gene is named only where the DNA matches it firmly. Clone size is given for some rows only: seen once, a few or many times, or a class if the clone is expanded.

d_gene,v_gene,len,j_gene,abundance,CDR3nt,CDR3aa
.,TRBV5-1,13,TRBJ2-7,.,TGCGCCAGCAGCTTCGACAGAAACTACGAGCAGTACTTC,CASSFDRNYEQYF
TRBD1,TRBV7-6,15,TRBJ1-6,few,TGTGCCAGCAGCTCCAGACAGGGGTCGAATTCACCCCTCCACTTT,CASSSRQGSNSPLHF
.,TRBV10-2,12,TRBJ2-1,few,TGCGCCAGCAGTGACCCCCGGGCTGAGCAGTTCTTC,CASSDPRAEQFF
.,TRBV5-1,13,TRBJ1-4,.,TGCGCCAGCAGCTATGGAGGCGGTGAAAAACTGTTTTTT,CASSYGGGEKLFF
.,TRBV19,14,TRBJ2-5,.,TGTGCCAGTAGCACCATGAGGGGATCTGAGACCCAGTACTTC,CASSTMRGSETQYF
.,TRBV7-3,13,TRBJ2-7,.,TGTGCCAGCAGCCAGGCGCGTGGTAACGAGCAGTACTTC,CASSQARGNEQYF
.,TRBV10-1,12,TRBJ1-1,.,TGCGCCAGCAGTGACCGGGCCACTGAAGCTTTCTTT,CASSDRATEAFF
.,TRBV15,14,TRBJ2-1,.,TGTGCCACCAGCAGAGATCCGATTCCCGGAGAGCAGTTCTTC,CATSRDPIPGEQFF
.,TRBV6-6,13,TRBJ2-2,.,TGTGCCACCATATTTTCGGGGCGCGGGGAGCTGTTTTTT,CATIFSGRGELFF
TRBD1,TRBV5-1,14,TRBJ1-1,.,TGCGCCAGCAGCTTGGTTCAGGGGGCAGCTGAAGCTTTCTTT,CASSLVQGAAEAFF
.,TRBV3-1/TRBV3-2,16,TRBJ1-2,.,TGTGCCAGCACCCAGACTGCTGGCCGTCCAAACTATGGCTACACCTTC,CASTQTAGRPNYGYTF
.,TRBV27,17,TRBJ1-3,.,TGTGCCAGCAGTTTAAGGGGAGAGTCCCTCTCTGGAAACACCATATATTTT,CASSLRGESLSGNTIYF
.,TRBV24-1,15,TRBJ1-4,.,TGTGCCACCAGTGTCGCGCCAAGGGGTGGTGAAAAACTGTTTTTT,CATSVAPRGGEKLFF
.,TRBV25-1,13,TRBJ1-1,.,TGTGCCAGCAGTGCAACAGGGAACACTGAAGCTTTCTTT,CASSATGNTEAFF
TRBD2,TRBV7-6,14,TRBJ2-3,.,TGTGCCAGCAGCCTAGGACTAGCGACAGATACGCAGTATTTT,CASSLGLATDTQYF
TRBD2,TRBV3-1/TRBV3-2,16,TRBJ2-2,.,TGTGCCAGCAGCCGTACTAGCGGGGGGCGAACCGGGGAGCTGTTTTTT,CASSRTSGGRTGELFF
.,TRBV12-3/TRBV12-4,13,TRBJ1-4,.,TGTGCCAGCAGTTTCTATCTGGGGGAAAAACTGTTTTTT,CASSFYLGEKLFF
.,TRBV7-6,13,TRBJ2-5,once,TGTGCCAGCAGCCCCTTGTCGGGAGAGACCCAGTACTTC,CASSPLSGETQYF
.,TRBV5-8,13,TRBJ1-1,.,TGTGCCAGCAGCTTTACTTGGGACACTGAAGCTTTCTTT,CASSFTWDTEAFF
TRBD1,TRBV4-1,15,TRBJ1-1,.,TGCGCCAGCAGCCCCCGACAGGGTTTGAACACTGAAGCTTTCTTT,CASSPRQGLNTEAFF
.,TRBV7-6,15,TRBJ1-3,.,TGTGCCAGCAGCTTAGGCGCCATCTCTGGAAACACCATATATTTT,CASSLGAISGNTIYF
TRBD2,TRBV4-2,17,TRBJ2-2,.,TGTGCCAGCAGCCAAGCGCGCGGGGGGTTCTTGGCCGGGGAGCTGTTTTTT,CASSQARGGFLAGELFF
TRBD2,TRBV9,19,TRBJ2-1,few,TGTGCCAGCAGCGTAGATTCGTCTAGCGGGGTGCGCTCCTACAATGAGCAGTTCTTC,CASSVDSSSGVRSYNEQFF
TRBD1,TRBV6-2/TRBV6-3,14,TRBJ2-7,.,TGTGCCAGCAGTTATGGGACAGGGTCCCACGAGCAGTACTTC,CASSYGTGSHEQYF
.,TRBV7-6,13,TRBJ2-2,.,TGTGCCAGCAGCTTAGCGGAGGCCGGGGAGCTGTTTTTT,CASSLAEAGELFF
.,TRBV5-1,16,TRBJ2-5,.,TGCGCCAGCAGCTTGGCCCGGCTTCGATCCGAAGAGACCCAGTACTTC,CASSLARLRSEETQYF
.,TRBV6-1,14,TRBJ1-1,.,TGTGCCAGCAGTACCCCCCCAGAGAACACTGAAGCTTTCTTT,CASSTPPENTEAFF
TRBD2,TRBV19,16,TRBJ2-2,once,TGTGCCAGTAGTAATCGGGGGGAAGGTGTTACCGGGGAGCTGTTTTTT,CASSNRGEGVTGELFF
TRBD1,TRBV6-5,14,TRBJ2-7,.,TGTGCCAGCAGTCGACCCGGGACAGGGGGAGAGCAGTACTTC,CASSRPGTGGEQYF
.,TRBV7-2,16,TRBJ2-5,.,TGTGCCAGCAGCTTAGTGGGGCTAGTAGGGAAAGAGACCCAGTACTTC,CASSLVGLVGKETQYF
.,TRBV23-1,18,TRBJ1-5,.,TGCGCCAGCATTGACCGCGATCGGGGCCGATATAGCAATCAGCCCCAGCATTTT,CASIDRDRGRYSNQPQHF
TRBD1,TRBV5-4,15,TRBJ2-7,.,TGTGCCAGCAGTTGGGACAGGGAGGCCCTCTACGAGCAGTACTTC,CASSWDREALYEQYF
.,TRBV7-8,17,TRBJ1-2,.,TGTGCCAGCAGCTTATCTTACCGAGCCAAAACCTTCTATGGCTACACCTTC,CASSLSYRAKTFYGYTF
TRBD2,TRBV6-5,16,TRBJ2-2,once,TGTGCCAGCAGTTACGGTCTAGCGGGGGAACACGGGGAGCTGTTTTTT,CASSYGLAGEHGELFF
.,TRBV7-9,15,TRBJ1-4,.,TGTGCCAGCAGCCGGGGGGGTCCAACTAATGAAAAACTGTTTTTT,CASSRGGPTNEKLFF
TRBD2,TRBV15,16,TRBJ2-2,.,TGTGCCACCAGCCTACGACGGGGAGGGAGGACCGGGGAGCTGTTTTTT,CATSLRRGGRTGELFF
.,TRBV9,14,TRBJ1-5,.,TGTGCCAGCAGCGGTGGACACACCAATCAGCCCCAGCATTTT,CASSGGHTNQPQHF
TRBD1,TRBV19,16,TRBJ2-7,.,TGTGCCAGTAGTTTCCAACCGGGACAGGGTAGCTACGAGCAGTACTTC,CASSFQPGQGSYEQYF
TRBD1,TRBV9,16,TRBJ1-1,.,TGTGCCAGCAGCGTGGGACAGGGGGCAAGTACCACTGAAGCTTTCTTT,CASSVGQGASTTEAFF
.,TRBV3-1/TRBV3-2,13,TRBJ2-7,.,TGTGCCAGCAGCCAGGGACACCCCTACGAGCAGTACTTC,CASSQGHPYEQYF
TRBD1,TRBV6-5,15,TRBJ1-2,.,TGTGCCAGCAGTACCCGGGACAGAAATAACTATGGCTACACCTTC,CASSTRDRNNYGYTF
.,TRBV5-1,13,TRBJ1-2,.,TGCGCCAGCAGCTCCTACCTGGAATCTGGCTACACCTTC,CASSSYLESGYTF
TRBD2,TRBV6-5,15,TRBJ2-7,.,TGTGCCAGCAGGACCTTAGCGGGGGGGGATTACGAGCAGTACTTC,CASRTLAGGDYEQYF
.,TRBV4-1,14,TRBJ1-1,once,TGCGCCAGCAGCCAGAGGACAGACTACCCTGAAGCTTTCTTT,CASSQRTDYPEAFF
TRBD2,TRBV5-6,17,TRBJ2-5,once,TGTGCCAGCAGCTCTCAAGGACTAGCGGGGCCCCAAGAGACCCAGTACTTC,CASSSQGLAGPQETQYF
.,TRBV15,16,TRBJ1-4,few,TGTGCCACCAGCCGTTTTAGCGGGGGCAATAATGAAAAACTGTTTTTT,CATSRFSGGNNEKLFF
TRBD1,TRBV5-6,13,TRBJ1-2,.,TGTGCCAGCAGCACCGACAGGGGAGGTGGCTACACCTTC,CASSTDRGGGYTF
TRBD1,TRBV5-1,16,TRBJ1-4,.,TGCGCCAGCAGCTTCGGGACAGGGGCAACTAATGAAAAACTGTTTTTT,CASSFGTGATNEKLFF
.,TRBV19,14,TRBJ1-2,.,TGTGCCAGTAATAGCGCTGACGCCCACGTTGGCTACACCTTC,CASNSADAHVGYTF
.,TRBV3-1/TRBV3-2,11,TRBJ2-1,.,TGTGCCAGCAGCCAAGGTCCTGAGCAGTTCTTC,CASSQGPEQFF
.,TRBV7-2,13,TRBJ2-1,.,TGTGCCAGCAGCTTATGGGGGTACAATGAGCAGTTCTTC,CASSLWGYNEQFF
TRBD1,TRBV11-3,16,TRBJ1-1,.,TGTGCCAGCAGCCCAGGACAGGGGAGCACTGAGACTGAAGCTTTCTTT,CASSPGQGSTETEAFF
TRBD2,TRBV7-2,14,TRBJ2-3,.,TGTGCCAGCAGCTTATTGGGGGGGTGGGATACGCAGTATTTT,CASSLLGGWDTQYF